These 21 T cell receptor beta chains were all obtained from the same sample, sequenced in a study of T cell changes during pregnancy in multiple sclerosis. Here immunoSEQ multiplex PCR was the method, and the copy in TCRdb shows in-frame clones only, minus some. The data show about 59,000 clones, with around 94% seen just once and 2% to 3% held by the top ten. The sample in question was CD8+ T cells from peripheral blood mononuclear cells, obtained after pregnancy. The source is a female donor with multiple sclerosis, enrolled in a pregnancy study.

This chain connects TRBV27 to TRBJ2-7; 13 nucleotides line up with TRBD2. Germline V gene sequence: CDR1 MNHEY, CDR2 SMNVEV (reference sequence). This CDR3 spans 16 amino acids. The ends lost 4 bases at V and 2 bases at J; junction bases unmatched: 5. The CDR3 protein is CASSSGTSGMPYEQYF. The CDR3 DNA reads as TGTGCCAGCAGTTCTGGGACTAGCGGGATGCCCTACGAGCAGTACTTC.

The chain couples TRBV19 to TRBJ2-7; TRBD2 agrees at 7 bases. CDR1 and CDR2 (germline): LNHDA, SQIVND (reference sequence). The CDR3 totals 13 residues. Losses at the gene ends were 8 bases for V and 4 bases for J; bases not matched to a gene: 8. The DNA of the CDR3 is TGTGCCAGTGGGGCGGGAGCTGCGTACGAGCAGTACTTC. Translating gives CASGAGAAYEQYF. The full variable domain, completed using reference TRBV19 and TRBJ2-7, is DGGITQSPKYLFRKEGQNVTLSCEQNLNHDAMYWYRQDPGQGLRLIYYSQIVNDFQKGDIAEGYSVSREKKESFPLTVTSAQKNPTAFYLCASGAGAAYEQYFGPGTRLTVT.

The chain carries TRBV4-1 and TRBJ2-1; TRBD2 might be the D (5 bases). CDR1 and CDR2 (germline): MGHRA, YSYEKL. Deletions cut 8 bases from V and 7 bases from J, with 9 bases between. The CDR3 covers 11 residues. CDR3 protein: CASGRGNEQFF. The DNA for the CDR3 is TGCGCCAGCGGGAGAGGAAATGAGCAGTTCTTC.

The chain carries TRBV13 and TRBJ1-5; no clear D gene. Trimming shortened V by 6 bases and J by 4 bases, and 7 bases separated the two germline ends. Germline V gene sequence: CDR1 PRHDT, CDR2 FYEKMQ (reference sequence). This CDR3 spans 12 amino acids. The chain's CDR3 is CASSKRNQPQHF. The CDR3 nucleotides are TGTGCCAGCAGTAAGAGGAATCAGCCCCAGCATTTT.

The chain carries TRBV19 and TRBJ2-1, with a weak D call TRBD2 (6 bases). The germline CDR1 and CDR2 sequences are LNHDA and SQIVND (reference sequence). The V and J ends lost 5 bases and 3 bases respectively, with 11 bases between them. The CDR3 length is 14 residues. The CDR3 sequence is CASSYGGNYNEQFF. The CDR3, as DNA: TGTGCCAGTAGTTACGGGGGAAACTACAATGAGCAGTTCTTC.

The chain links TRBV6-1 to TRBJ2-7; 8 nucleotides align to TRBD2. Per the germline V gene, CDR1 is MNHNS and CDR2 is SASEGT. CDR3 length: 13 residues. J was trimmed by 3 bases and V by 5 bases; bases with no gene match: 3. For the CDR3, the DNA is TGTGCCAGCAGTTCGGGACTAGACTACGAGCAGTACTTC. The encoded protein is CASSSGLDYEQYF.

This chain uses TRBV19 with TRBJ2-7; D is possibly TRBD1 (5 bases). The germline V and J ends were trimmed by 5 bases and 5 bases, with 13 bases remaining between them. Germline lookup yields CDR1 LNHDA and CDR2 SQIVND (reference sequence). This CDR3 is 13 amino acids long. The CDR3 reads CASSPQGFHEQYF. DNA of the CDR3: TGTGCCAGTAGTCCGCAGGGATTCCACGAGCAGTACTTC.

The chain uses TRBV11-2 and TRBJ2-7, with TRBD2 as a possible D gene (6 bases). V gave up 5 bases and J gave up 0 bases, with 20 bases separating them. CDR3 length: 17 amino acids. Germline-derived CDR1 and CDR2 are SGHAT and FQNNGV. The CDR3 DNA reads as TGTGCCAGCAGCACGTTCTCACTAGCCCCGAGCTCCTACGAGCAGTACTTC. This gives the protein CASSTFSLAPSSYEQYF.

The chain recombines TRBV7-2 with TRBJ1-2; a weak D match, TRBD1 (6 bases). V gave up 6 bases and J gave up 1 base, with 12 bases separating them. Germline loops: CDR1 SGHTA, CDR2 FQGNSA. The CDR3 runs 14 residues. The CDR3 DNA is TGTGCCAGCAGGGGCAGGGGTGGTAACTATGGCTACACCTTC. It is translated as CASRGRGGNYGYTF.

V gene TRBV5-1 combines with J gene TRBJ2-7, with D possibly matching TRBD2 (5 bases). The CDR3 is 13 amino acids. Looked up from germline, CDR1 is SGHRS and CDR2 is YFSETQ. V was cut by 6 bases and J by 2 bases, with 12 bases left in between. The CDR3 loop reads CASIGENTYEQYF. The CDR3 nucleotides read TGCGCCAGCATTGGGGAGAATACCTACGAGCAGTACTTC. Based on the CDR3 plus reference TRBV5-1 and TRBJ2-7, the full variable domain is KAGVTQTPRYLIKTRGQQVTLSCSPISGHRSVSWYQQTPGQGLQFLFEYFSETQRNKGNFPGRFSGRQFSNSRSEMNVSTLELGDSALYLCASIGENTYEQYFGPGTRLTVT.

On this clone itself: The same CDR3 is also encoded by other DNA sequences in this sample. The chain has TRBV27 and TRBJ1-2, with D unclear. The germline V gene encodes CDR1 MNHEY and CDR2 SMNVEV (reference sequence). The germline V and J ends were trimmed by 2 bases and 2 bases, with 6 bases remaining between them. The CDR3 has 13 residues. The DNA of the CDR3 is TGTGCCAGCAGTTTAACCGGGAACTATGGCTACACCTTC. It is translated as CASSLTGNYGYTF.

This rearrangement joins TRBV4-1 to TRBJ1-3; D gene uncertain. The CDR3 runs 15 residues. V lost 0 bases, J lost 0 bases, and 6 bases lay in between. Per the germline V gene, CDR1 is MGHRA and CDR2 is YSYEKL. CDR3 DNA sequence: TGCGCCAGCAGCCAAGACCCCGGCTCTGGAAACACCATATATTTT. Protein product: CASSQDPGSGNTIYF.

This chain uses TRBV27 with TRBJ1-1, with D possibly matching TRBD1 (5 bases). The CDR3 is 12 amino acids. The V end was cut by 3 bases, the J end by 6 bases, with 8 bases between. Germline V gene data show CDR1 as MNHEY and CDR2 as SMNVEV (reference sequence). The DNA for the CDR3 is TGTGCCAGCAGTTTTCAGGGTTCTGAAGCTTTCTTT. Residues: CASSFQGSEAFF.

The chain couples TRBV6-1 to TRBJ2-5; 7 bases match TRBD1. CDR1 and CDR2 from the germline V gene are MNHNS and SASEGT. V gave up 3 bases and J gave up 3 bases; unmatched junction bases: 10. This CDR3 region has 16 residues. The CDR3 protein is CASSDQRDRVKETQYF. The CDR3 nucleotides are TGTGCCAGCAGTGACCAGAGGGACAGAGTGAAAGAGACCCAGTACTTC.

This chain uses TRBV7-8 with TRBJ2-5, with 8 nucleotides matching TRBD2. The tail of the sequence fits TRBJ2-7 better, so the J call may be wrong. Germline V gene sequence: CDR1 SGHVS, CDR2 FQNEAQ. This CDR3 region has 15 residues. The CDR3 DNA reads as TGTGCCAGCAGCTTAGGGACGGGAGGGTCCTACGAGCAGTACTTC. Residues: CASSLGTGGSYEQYF.

The chain recombines TRBV2 with TRBJ1-4, with TRBD1 identical over 8 bases. This CDR3 spans 16 amino acids. Germline V CDR1 and CDR2: SNHLY, FYNNEI. With V trimmed by 7 bases and J by 3 bases, 10 bases remained unmatched. CDR3 loop: CASTVDRGFANEKLFF. CDR3 DNA sequence: TGTGCCAGCACCGTAGACAGGGGTTTCGCTAATGAAAAACTGTTTTTT.

Turning to this clone: This same CDR3 is encoded by further DNA sequences in the sample. The chain joins TRBV27 to TRBJ2-7; TRBD1 matches at 10 bases. Losses at the gene ends were 3 bases for V and 4 bases for J; bases not matched to a gene: 3. This CDR3 comprises 14 residues. The germline CDR1 and CDR2 sequences are MNHEY and SMNVEV (reference sequence). The CDR3 protein is CASSLTGGAYEQYF. For the CDR3, the DNA is TGTGCCAGCAGTTTGACAGGGGGCGCTTACGAGCAGTACTTC.

CDR3 sequence: CASSARWGDGAEAFF. CDR3 in DNA: TGTGCCAGCAGCGCCCGTTGGGGGGATGGCGCTGAAGCTTTCTTT. The chain carries TRBV9 and TRBJ1-1; D is possibly TRBD1 (5 bases). Trimming pared 3 bases from V and 6 bases from J, leaving 18 bases between. Germline CDR1 reads SGDLS; CDR2 reads YYNGEE. The CDR3 totals 15 residues.

The chain links TRBV13 to TRBJ2-7, with 8 bases fitting TRBD1. The CDR3 length is 16 residues. Germline-derived CDR1 and CDR2 are PRHDT and FYEKMQ (reference sequence). V was clipped by 4 bases and J by 0 bases; unmatched bases: 8. CDR3 residues: CASSSRTGTGSYEQYF. CDR3 bases: TGTGCCAGCAGCTCACGTACCGGGACAGGCTCCTACGAGCAGTACTTC.

The V gene is TRBV5-1, the J gene TRBJ2-7; TRBD2 matches at 10 bases. This CDR3 is built from 16 residues. J gave up 2 bases and V 4 bases, and 9 bases lay outside the gene matches. Germline lookup yields CDR1 SGHRS and CDR2 YFSETQ. CDR3 sequence reads: CASSPGEREGPYEQYF. As DNA, the CDR3 is TGCGCCAGCAGCCCCGGAGAGCGGGAGGGTCCCTACGAGCAGTACTTC.

V and J are TRBV7-6 and TRBJ2-3, with 8 bases lining up with TRBD2. The germline gives CDR1 SGHVS, CDR2 FNYEAQ. The CDR3 has 16 residues. J was trimmed by 0 bases and V by 1 base; bases with no gene match: 3. CDR3 region: CASSLEPSGSTDTQYF. The CDR3 coding sequence is TGTGCCAGCAGCTTAGAACCTAGCGGGAGCACAGATACGCAGTATTTT.